This T cell receptor (beta chain) was found in a study of response to subunit inactivated influenza vaccine. The V gene's germline CDR1 is DFQATT and CDR2 SNEGSKA (reference sequence). J was trimmed by 2 bases and V by 5 bases; bases with no gene match: 11. This CDR3 has 16 residues. This clonotype was observed a handful of times. TCRdb reanalysed the RT-PCR reads using MiXCR and keeps one entry per CDR3 protein. Among 500,000 to 550,000 distinct CDR3 sequences listed, under 30% were seen once. These data were also filed under a second study, of T cells expressing NK-cell markers. That source reports: UMI-tagged 5'RACE template switching yielded the TCR beta cDNA. What restricted sorting to alpha-beta TCR T cells in several experiments was an anti-gamma-delta TCR antibody. NKG2C+ dominant clonotypes from over 5 donors made up about 1.0-8% of CD8+ T cells. Researchers report these clonotypes also headed the CD3+CD56-NKG2C+ fraction in a handful of donors. Uncertainty persisted over the HCMV specificity of expanded NKG2C+ T cell clones.

The J gene is TRBJ2-1, the V gene TRBV20-1; 8 positions match TRBD1. Specimen: CD4+ T cells sorted from PBMCs, collected approximately 12 days after vaccination. The source of this sequence is a man aged 45-65 years who received an inactivated influenza vaccine. CDR3 sequence: CSAGFYDRGPYNEQFF. Written as DNA, the CDR3 is TGCAGTGCTGGCTTTTACGACAGGGGTCCCTACAATGAGCAGTTCTTC.